The 6 T cell receptor beta chains listed next were all sequenced from one sample in a study of blood T cell repertoires in COVID-19. Sequencing was performed with immunoSEQ multiplex PCR; in TCRdb, only in-frame clones are kept and a portion is missing. The sample shows some 260,000 clones, around 83% of them seen only once. The sample consisted of peripheral blood. The receptors shown here come from a man older than 75 with acute or convalescent COVID-19.

The chain uses TRBV15 and TRBJ2-3; 10 bases fit TRBD2. V lost 1 base to trimming and J lost 4 bases; unmatched junction nucleotides: 11. The length of the CDR3 is 18 residues. The V gene's germline CDR1 is LNHNV and CDR2 YYDKDF (reference sequence). The CDR3 is CATSRAPTSGRAADTQYF. The DNA for the CDR3 is TGTGCCACCAGCAGAGCCCCGACTAGCGGGCGGGCTGCAGATACGCAGTATTTT. The complete variable domain, with remaining parts taken from reference TRBV15 and TRBJ2-3, reads DAMVIQNPRYQVTQFGKPVTLSCSQTLNHNVMYWYQQKSSQAPKLLFHYYDKDFNNEADTPDNFQSRRPNTSFCFLDIRSPGLGDTAMYLCATSRAPTSGRAADTQYFGPGTRLTVL.

This rearrangement joins TRBV6-5 to TRBJ2-7; 8 nucleotides agree with TRBD1. Germline V CDR1 and CDR2: MNHEY, SVGAGI. V lost 6 bases, J lost 0 bases, and 7 bases stayed unmatched. The CDR3 sequence is 15 residues long. CDR3 DNA sequence: TGTGCCAGCAGGATTCGGGACAGGAACTCCTACGAGCAGTACTTC. Residues: CASRIRDRNSYEQYF.

The V and J genes are TRBV19 and TRBJ2-3; 7 nucleotides align to TRBD1. The germline gives CDR1 LNHDA, CDR2 SQIVND (reference sequence). The CDR3 contains 14 residues. J gave up 1 base and V 7 bases, and 5 bases lay outside the gene matches. The DNA of the CDR3 is TGTGCCAGTAACAACAGGGGAGGCACAGATACGCAGTATTTT. Its protein product is CASNNRGGTDTQYF.

V usage is TRBV18 and J usage is TRBJ1-2; D unresolved. This CDR3 is built from 15 residues. Germline V gene lookup returns CDR1 KGHSH and CDR2 LQKENI. Trimming cost V 0 bases and J 2 bases, with 10 bases left between them. The CDR3 spells CASSPPGGFNYGYTF. CDR3 in DNA: TGTGCCAGCTCACCACCGGGAGGGTTCAACTATGGCTACACCTTC.

The DNA of the CDR3 is TGTGCCAGCTCACCACCCAATTCTGGAAACACCATATATTTT. It yields the protein CASSPPNSGNTIYF. V and J are TRBV18 and TRBJ1-3, with unresolved D. V lost 0 bases to trimming and J lost 1 base, with 4 bases between them. The CDR3 spans 14 residues. The germline gives CDR1 KGHSH, CDR2 LQKENI.

The rearrangement links TRBV24-1 to TRBJ2-7; a possible D gene is TRBD2 (5 bases). This CDR3 is 15 amino acids long. Trimming took off 4 bases at V and 7 bases at J, with 19 bases between the two ends. Germline CDR1 KGHDR, CDR2 SFDVKD. CDR3 in DNA: TGTGCCACCAGTGACCCTCGGGCCCTCGGCGGGGAGCAGTACTTC. Protein product: CATSDPRALGGEQYF.